This T cell receptor beta chain was identified during a study of human T cells and chemical hapten exposure. Study details: 2% DPC applied to a roughly 2 cm by roughly 2 cm arm area sensitized donors. Chiefly female patients presented with alopecia areata, totalis or universalis.

This sample's time point: patch test 2, 6 weeks after DPC sensitization. Treatment defined: therapeutic diphenylcyclopropenone sensitization with weekly scalp DPC. Patients had alopecia, were aged 18 to 70, and were not pregnant. There are many counts of this clonotype. The V and J ends lost 4 bases and 3 bases, in that order; junction bases with no gene match: 11. Germline-derived CDR1 and CDR2 are SGDLS and YYNGEE. The CDR3 covers 17 residues. Unique molecular identifiers were linked by the library to individual cDNA molecules. TCRdb reprocessed the RACE reads via MiXCR and lists one record per CDR3 protein. The sample has 65,000 to 95,000 distinct CDR3 sequences; less than 8.5% are singletons.

The TCR comes from a woman aged 25 to 39 with alopecia areata. Some clones in this sample may be carry-over from other donors' samples. The chain combines TRBV9 with TRBJ2-1, with 9 bases identical to TRBD2. Sequencing used whole blood, obtained in connection with sensitization to the hapten diphenylcyclopropenone (DPC). For the CDR3, the DNA is TGTGCCAGCAGCTCCCCTCGCGGGGGGGCGCTCTACAATGAGCAGTTCTTC. This translates into CASSSPRGGALYNEQFF.